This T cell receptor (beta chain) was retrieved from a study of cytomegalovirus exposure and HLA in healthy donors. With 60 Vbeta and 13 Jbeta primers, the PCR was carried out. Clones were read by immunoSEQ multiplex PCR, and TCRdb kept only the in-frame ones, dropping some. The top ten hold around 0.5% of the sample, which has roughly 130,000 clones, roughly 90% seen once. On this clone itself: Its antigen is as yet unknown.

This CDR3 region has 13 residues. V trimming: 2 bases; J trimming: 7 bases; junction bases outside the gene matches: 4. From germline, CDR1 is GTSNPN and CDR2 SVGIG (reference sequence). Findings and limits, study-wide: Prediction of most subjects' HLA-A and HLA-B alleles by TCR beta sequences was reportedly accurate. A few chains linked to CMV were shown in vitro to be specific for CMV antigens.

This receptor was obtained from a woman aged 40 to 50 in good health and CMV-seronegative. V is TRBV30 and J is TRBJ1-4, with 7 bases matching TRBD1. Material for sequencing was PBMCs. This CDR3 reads CAWSHRGGEKLFF. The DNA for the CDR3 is TGTGCCTGGAGTCACAGGGGAGGTGAAAAACTGTTTTTT.